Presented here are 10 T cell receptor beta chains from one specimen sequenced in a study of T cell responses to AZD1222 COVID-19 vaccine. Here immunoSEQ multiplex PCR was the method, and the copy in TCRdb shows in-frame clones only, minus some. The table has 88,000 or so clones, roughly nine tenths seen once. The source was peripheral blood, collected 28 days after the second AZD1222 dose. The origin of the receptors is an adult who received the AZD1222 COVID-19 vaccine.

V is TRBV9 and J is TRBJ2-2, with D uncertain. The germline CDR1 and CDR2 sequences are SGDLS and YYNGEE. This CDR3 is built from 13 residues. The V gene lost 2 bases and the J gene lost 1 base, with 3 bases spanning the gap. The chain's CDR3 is CASSVGNTGELFF. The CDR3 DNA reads TGTGCCAGCAGCGTTGGGAACACCGGGGAGCTGTTTTTT.

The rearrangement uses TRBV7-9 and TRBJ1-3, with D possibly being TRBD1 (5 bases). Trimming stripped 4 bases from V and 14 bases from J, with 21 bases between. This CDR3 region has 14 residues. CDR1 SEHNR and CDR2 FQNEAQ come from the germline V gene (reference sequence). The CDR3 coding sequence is TGTGCCAGCAGCTCGACAGTGCTGGGGGACTCCCTATATTTT. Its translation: CASSSTVLGDSLYF.

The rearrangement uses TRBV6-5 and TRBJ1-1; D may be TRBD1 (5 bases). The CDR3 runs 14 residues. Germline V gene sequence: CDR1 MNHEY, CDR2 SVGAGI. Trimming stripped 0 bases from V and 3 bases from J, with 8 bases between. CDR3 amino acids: CASSYSARDTEAFF. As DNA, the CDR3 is TGTGCCAGCAGTTACTCTGCCAGGGACACTGAAGCTTTCTTT.

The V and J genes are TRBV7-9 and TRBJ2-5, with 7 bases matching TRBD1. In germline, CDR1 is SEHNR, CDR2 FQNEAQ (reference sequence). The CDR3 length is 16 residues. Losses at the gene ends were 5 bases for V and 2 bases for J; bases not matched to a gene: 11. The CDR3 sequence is CASSLQGKGGQETQYF. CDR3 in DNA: TGTGCCAGCAGCCTACAGGGGAAAGGTGGTCAAGAGACCCAGTACTTC. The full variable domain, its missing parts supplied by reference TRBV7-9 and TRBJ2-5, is DTGVSQNPRHKITKRGQNVTFRCDPISEHNRLYWYRQTLGQGPEFLTYFQNEAQLEKSRLLSDRFSAERPKGSFSTLEIQRTEQGDSAMYLCASSLQGKGGQETQYFGPGTRLLVL.

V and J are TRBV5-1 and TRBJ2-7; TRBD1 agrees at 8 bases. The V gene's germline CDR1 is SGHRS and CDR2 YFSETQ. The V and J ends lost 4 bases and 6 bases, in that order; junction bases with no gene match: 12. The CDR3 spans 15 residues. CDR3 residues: CASSPETGVVVEQYF. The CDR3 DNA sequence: TGCGCCAGCAGCCCAGAGACAGGGGTAGTGGTCGAGCAGTACTTC.

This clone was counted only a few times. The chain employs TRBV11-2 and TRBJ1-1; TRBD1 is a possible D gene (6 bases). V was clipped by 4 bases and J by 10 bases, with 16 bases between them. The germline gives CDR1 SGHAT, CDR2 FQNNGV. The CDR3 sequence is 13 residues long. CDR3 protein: CASSSPMRGGAFF. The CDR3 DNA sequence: TGTGCCAGCAGCTCCCCGATGAGGGGGGGAGCTTTCTTT.

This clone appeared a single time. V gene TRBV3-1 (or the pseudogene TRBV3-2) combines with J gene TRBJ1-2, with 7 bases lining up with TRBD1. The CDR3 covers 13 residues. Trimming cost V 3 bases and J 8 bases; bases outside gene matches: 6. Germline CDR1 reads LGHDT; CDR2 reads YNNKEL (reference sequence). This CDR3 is CASSHPGTVGYTF. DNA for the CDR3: TGTGCCAGCAGCCACCCCGGGACAGTGGGCTACACCTTC.

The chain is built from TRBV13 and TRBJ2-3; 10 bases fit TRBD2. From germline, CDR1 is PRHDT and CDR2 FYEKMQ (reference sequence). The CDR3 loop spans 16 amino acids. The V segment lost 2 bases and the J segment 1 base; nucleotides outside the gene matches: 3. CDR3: CASSLRTSGGTDTQYF. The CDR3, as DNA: TGTGCCAGCAGCTTAAGAACTAGCGGGGGCACAGATACGCAGTATTTT.

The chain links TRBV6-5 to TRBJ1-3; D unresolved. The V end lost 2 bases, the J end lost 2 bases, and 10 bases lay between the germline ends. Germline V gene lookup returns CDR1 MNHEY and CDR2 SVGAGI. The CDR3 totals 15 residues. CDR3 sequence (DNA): TGTGCCAGCAGTTACGGTAGACAAACTGGAAACACCATATATTTT. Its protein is CASSYGRQTGNTIYF.

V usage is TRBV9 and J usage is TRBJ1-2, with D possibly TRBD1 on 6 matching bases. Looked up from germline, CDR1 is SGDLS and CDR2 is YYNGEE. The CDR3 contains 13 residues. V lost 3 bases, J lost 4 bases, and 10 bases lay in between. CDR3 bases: TGTGCCAGCAGCGAAGGGGGTTCCTATGGCTACACCTTC. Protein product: CASSEGGSYGYTF. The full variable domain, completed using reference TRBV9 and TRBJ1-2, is DSGVTQTPKHLITATGQRVTLRCSPRSGDLSVYWYQQSLDQGLQFLIQYYNGEERAKGNILERFSAQQFPDLHSELNLSSLELGDSALYFCASSEGGSYGYTFGSGTRLTVV.